Listed here are 8 T cell receptor beta chains from one sample, sequenced in a study of B cell selection in AIRE deficiency. Sorted regulatory T cells were CD4-positive, CD25-high and CD127-low or negative. The data were produced by immunoSEQ multiplex PCR, yet TCRdb's version contains in-frame clones alone and is incomplete. The sample shows about 18,000 clones, roughly 91% of them seen only once. Sequencing was performed on CD4+CD25+ Tregs sorted from PBMCs. The receptors here all came from a human donor in good health.

The V gene is TRBV6-5, the J gene TRBJ2-7, with a tentative D call TRBD2 (5 bases). This CDR3 comprises 13 residues. Germline V gene sequence: CDR1 MNHEY, CDR2 SVGAGI. The V gene lost 5 bases and the J gene lost 6 bases, with 14 bases spanning the gap. The CDR3 sequence is CASSPDSRGEQYF. CDR3 DNA sequence: TGTGCCAGCAGTCCGGACTCCCGAGGCGAGCAGTACTTC.

The chain has TRBV18 and TRBJ2-5, with unresolved D. Between the trimmed V and J ends, which lost 5 bases and 0 bases, there was a span of 13 bases. Germline V gene lookup returns CDR1 KGHSH and CDR2 LQKENI. The CDR3 consists of 15 residues. The CDR3 bases are TGTGCCAGCTCAAGGACGGAACTGAACCAAGAGACCCAGTACTTC. Protein: CASSRTELNQETQYF.

The V call is TRBV6-7, the J call TRBJ2-1, with 8 bases identical to TRBD2. TRBV6-7 is filed as an ORF, its function uncertain. This CDR3 region has 15 residues. Trimming took 2 bases from V and 10 from J; bases not matched to a gene: 10. In nucleotides, the CDR3 is TGTGCCAGCAGTTACCCGGGAGGGAACCCCTCGGAGCAGTTCTTC. Translating gives CASSYPGGNPSEQFF.

The CDR3 sequence is CASSLLGSVSYEQYF. CDR3 nucleotide sequence: TGTGCCAGCAGCCTCCTCGGGAGTGTATCCTACGAGCAGTACTTC. The chain joins TRBV5-5 to TRBJ2-5; tentatively, D is TRBD2 (6 bases). The J call may be faulty, since TRBJ2-7 better matches the DNA end. This CDR3 region has 15 residues. Per the germline V gene, CDR1 is SGHKS and CDR2 is YYEKEE (reference sequence).

This chain uses TRBV28 with TRBJ1-4, with D perhaps matching TRBD1 (5 bases). Between the trimmed V and J ends, which lost 7 bases and 1 base, there was a span of 13 bases. The germline V gene encodes CDR1 MDHEN and CDR2 SYDVKM. CDR3 size: 15 residues. CDR3 sequence: CASTNLDRTNEKLFF. CDR3 in DNA: TGTGCCAGCACCAACCTCGACAGAACTAATGAAAAACTGTTTTTT. Combining the CDR3 with reference TRBV28 and TRBJ1-4 gives the whole variable domain DVKVTQSSRYLVKRTGEKVFLECVQDMDHENMFWYRQDPGLGLRLIYFSYDVKMKEKGDIPEGYSVSREKKERFSLILESASTNQTSMYLCASTNLDRTNEKLFFGSGTQLSVL.

The chain has TRBV2 and TRBJ1-5; TRBD1 matches at 7 bases. Germline assignment: CDR1 SNHLY and CDR2 FYNNEI. V trimming: 6 bases; J trimming: 4 bases; junction bases outside the gene matches: 6. The CDR3 has 14 amino acids. CDR3 protein: CASSAGQPNQPQHF. CDR3 coding DNA: TGTGCCAGCAGCGCGGGACAGCCTAATCAGCCCCAGCATTTT. Based on the CDR3 plus reference TRBV2 and TRBJ1-5, the full variable domain is EPEVTQTPSHQVTQMGQEVILRCVPISNHLYFYWYRQILGQKVEFLVSFYNNEISEKSEIFDDQFSVERPDGSNFTLKIRSTKLEDSAMYFCASSAGQPNQPQHFGDGTRLSIL.

The chain recombines TRBV7-3 with TRBJ1-6; D perhaps matches TRBD1 (5 bases). V lost 3 bases and J 9 bases, leaving 12 bases between the germline ends. The CDR3 consists of 14 residues. Germline V gene lookup returns CDR1 SGHTA and CDR2 FQGTGA. The CDR3: CASSFGSGGSPLHF. In DNA, the CDR3 is TGTGCCAGCAGCTTTGGATCGGGGGGTTCACCCCTCCACTTT.

The chain links TRBV27 to TRBJ1-1; D might be TRBD1 (6 bases). Trimming pared 3 bases from V and 1 base from J, leaving 15 bases between. Germline CDR1 and CDR2: MNHEY and SMNVEV (reference sequence). The CDR3 length is 16 residues. DNA for the CDR3: TGTGCCAGCAGTTTCCGCTACAGGGCGGGGAACACTGAAGCTTTCTTT. This encodes CASSFRYRAGNTEAFF.